The 31 T cell receptor beta chains given below trace back to one sample, sequenced in a study of tumour-infiltrating T cells in Burkitt lymphoma. Repertoires were generated with immunoSEQ multiplex PCR, while TCRdb's copy carries only in-frame clones and drops some. This sample has roughly 2,100 clones; around 72% occur once, and the top ten carry 20% to 25%. Sequenced input: tumor tissue. The receptor source for this set is a human donor with diffuse large B-cell lymphoma.

The chain combines TRBV5-1 with TRBJ2-3; the D gene is possibly TRBD1 (5 bases). Germline values: CDR1 SGHRS, CDR2 YFSETQ. V gave up 0 bases and J gave up 1 base, with 9 bases separating them. The CDR3 spans 15 residues. Here the CDR3 DNA reads TGCGCCAGCAGCTTGGGGGGCGTGGGCACAGATACGCAGTATTTT. Translation: CASSLGGVGTDTQYF.

The CDR3 coding sequence is TGCGCCAGCAGCCAAGGGCTCACAGAAGCCCCTGACACCAATGAGCAGTTCTTC. Amino acid sequence: CASSQGLTEAPDTNEQFF. The J gene is TRBJ2-1, the V gene TRBV4-3; D is unresolved. CDR3 length: 18 amino acids. Per the germline V gene, CDR1 is LGHNA and CDR2 is YSLEER. V shed 1 base and J shed 6 bases, with 22 bases lying between them.

The chain combines TRBV5-6 with TRBJ2-7, with D perhaps TRBD1 or TRBD2 (6 bases each). With 4 bases removed from V and 6 bases from J, the gap between germline ends came to 11 bases. CDR1 is SGHDT, CDR2 YYEEEE, per germline. CDR3 length: 12 amino acids. The CDR3 region is CASSGGQREQYF. The DNA for the CDR3 is TGTGCCAGCAGCGGGGGGCAGCGCGAGCAGTACTTC.

The chain couples TRBV27 to TRBJ2-7; D is undetermined. Germline assignment: CDR1 MNHEY and CDR2 SMNVEV (reference sequence). The V end lost 7 bases, the J end lost 6 bases, and 19 bases lay between the germline ends. CDR3 size: 14 residues. Here the CDR3 DNA reads TGTGCCAGCACCCCGGACCCTCCGGATGGCGAGCAGTACTTC. Encoded protein: CASTPDPPDGEQYF.

The chain has TRBV30 and TRBJ2-5; possible D gene TRBD2, 5 bases. V was clipped by 5 bases and J by 9 bases, with 16 bases between them. The CDR3 contains 12 residues. The germline CDR1 and CDR2 sequences are GTSNPN and SVGIG (reference sequence). The chain's CDR3 is CAWSGVSIAQYF. The CDR3 coding sequence is TGTGCCTGGTCCGGGGTATCGATAGCCCAGTACTTC.

This sequence joins TRBV29-1 and TRBJ2-2; 9 bases align to TRBD1. Germline values: CDR1 SQVTM, CDR2 ANQGSEA. CDR3 length equals 16 residues. V shed 6 bases and J 5 bases; nucleotides not matched to a gene: 13. The chain's CDR3 is CSVFTPGTGRTGELFF. CDR3 sequence (DNA): TGCAGCGTATTTACCCCAGGGACAGGGAGAACCGGGGAGCTGTTTTTT.

V usage is TRBV5-4 and J usage is TRBJ2-7; 7 nucleotides align to TRBD1. Germline V gene data show CDR1 as SGHNT and CDR2 as YYREEE (reference sequence). With 4 bases clipped from V and 6 bases from J, the junction kept 7 bases outside the gene matches. The CDR3 loop spans 13 amino acids. The CDR3, as DNA: TGTGCCAGCAGCCGTACAGGGGTGGGCGAGCAGTACTTC. The encoded protein is CASSRTGVGEQYF.

This rearrangement joins TRBV7-9 to TRBJ2-7, with D possibly TRBD2 on 5 matching bases. The V end lost 4 bases, the J end lost 3 bases, and 16 bases lay between the germline ends. CDR1 and CDR2 (germline): SEHNR, FQNEAQ (reference sequence). The CDR3 consists of 15 residues. The CDR3 DNA reads as TGTGCCAGCAGCTCCGCGTGGTCGGGGTACTACGAGCAGTACTTC. Translated: CASSSAWSGYYEQYF.

This chain joins TRBV5-6 and TRBJ1-2, with D unclear. From germline, CDR1 is SGHDT and CDR2 YYEEEE. V was cut by 4 bases and J by 6 bases, with 16 bases left in between. The CDR3 is 14 residues long. The CDR3 nucleotides read TGTGCCAGCAGCCCCCGGACGGTAATTCATGGCTACACCTTC. Encoded protein: CASSPRTVIHGYTF.

This clone was picked up one time. The chain employs TRBV11-3 and TRBJ2-2; 8 nucleotides match TRBD1. V gave up 4 bases and J gave up 5 bases; unmatched junction bases: 6. The germline V gene has CDR1 SGHNT and CDR2 YENEEA. This CDR3 has 15 residues. The CDR3 nucleotides read TGTGCCAGCAGCTCTCGACAGGGGCTGACCGGGGAGCTGTTTTTT. Translated: CASSSRQGLTGELFF.

The chain recombines TRBV7-9 with TRBJ2-1; TRBD1 might be the D (6 bases). The CDR3 is 17 amino acids. The V and J ends lost 2 bases and 7 bases respectively, with 21 bases between them. From germline, CDR1 is SEHNR and CDR2 FQNEAQ (reference sequence). CDR3 sequence reads: CASSLFGLEPRGNEQFF. DNA of the CDR3: TGTGCCAGCAGCTTATTTGGCCTCGAGCCTAGGGGGAATGAGCAGTTCTTC.

The V and J genes are TRBV4-2 and TRBJ2-1; 8 bases align to TRBD2. V dropped 0 bases and J dropped 15; count of bases not matched to a gene: 10. Germline assignment: CDR1 LGHNA and CDR2 YNFKEQ. This CDR3 has 14 residues. CDR3 loop: CASSQESSGGRLFF. The DNA for the CDR3 is TGTGCCAGCAGCCAAGAGTCGTCGGGAGGGCGCCTGTTCTTC.

Within the sample, this clone is large. This chain joins TRBV27 and TRBJ1-1; D not resolved. Trimming took 2 bases from V and 6 from J, leaving 19 bases between them. This CDR3 contains 16 residues. Germline V gene lookup returns CDR1 MNHEY and CDR2 SMNVEV (reference sequence). CDR3 sequence reads: CASSLVSGVGSSEAFF. The CDR3 DNA is TGTGCCAGCAGTTTAGTATCCGGGGTCGGATCTTCTGAAGCTTTCTTT.

V and J are TRBV6-6 and TRBJ2-5; 7 bases agree with TRBD2. J was trimmed by 11 bases and V by 5 bases; bases with no gene match: 14. The CDR3 extends over 14 amino acids. Looked up from germline, CDR1 is MNHNY and CDR2 is SVGAGI (reference sequence). The CDR3 protein is CASSPSGTLGEQYF. The CDR3 DNA is TGTGCCAGCAGTCCCAGCGGGACCCTTGGGGAGCAGTACTTC.

This chain links TRBV19 with TRBJ2-1; weak D call: TRBD2 (6 bases). The ends were cut back, 1 base at V and 15 bases at J, with 13 bases in the middle. CDR3 length: 12 amino acids. CDR1 is LNHDA, CDR2 SQIVND, per germline (reference sequence). The CDR3 protein is CASSIVGGSPFF. The DNA for the CDR3 is TGTGCCAGTAGTATAGTTGGGGGGAGTCCGTTCTTC.

This chain connects TRBV29-1 to TRBJ1-2; D call uncertain. Germline V gene sequence: CDR1 SQVTM, CDR2 ANQGSEA. V lost 2 bases and J 4 bases, leaving 14 bases between the germline ends. The CDR3 length is 14 residues. CDR3 sequence (DNA): TGCAGCGTTGAAACCGATCTACCCGTCTATGGCTACACCTTC. This translates into CSVETDLPVYGYTF.

The J gene is TRBJ1-5, the V gene TRBV28; no clear D gene. The CDR3 contains 14 residues. Trimming took off 6 bases at V and 0 bases at J, with 9 bases between the two ends. Germline-derived CDR1 and CDR2 are MDHEN and SYDVKM. The CDR3, as DNA: TGTGCCAGCAGCACGGGCAGTAGCAATCAGCCCCAGCATTTT. It specifies CASSTGSSNQPQHF. The entire variable domain, with the rest obtained from reference TRBV28 and TRBJ1-5, is as follows: DVKVTQSSRYLVKRTGEKVFLECVQDMDHENMFWYRQDPGLGLRLIYFSYDVKMKEKGDIPEGYSVSREKKERFSLILESASTNQTSMYLCASSTGSSNQPQHFGDGTRLSIL.

This clone was seen only a few times. The rearrangement uses TRBV11-2 and TRBJ2-2, with D perhaps being TRBD1 or TRBD2 (5 bases each). Trimming took 5 bases from V and 5 from J, leaving 24 bases between them. There are 18 residues in the CDR3. Germline V gene sequence: CDR1 SGHAT, CDR2 FQNNGV. The DNA of the CDR3 is TGTGCCAGCAGCGAGCCGGGACGGACGGTCATCGCTACCGGGGAGCTGTTTTTT. It translates to CASSEPGRTVIATGELFF.

This clone was recorded a few times. V gene TRBV29-1 combines with J gene TRBJ1-2; TRBD1 agrees at 7 bases. Germline V gene data show CDR1 as SQVTM and CDR2 as ANQGSEA. The CDR3 is made up of 11 amino acids. V trimming: 2 bases; J trimming: 8 bases; junction bases outside the gene matches: 2. The CDR3 bases are TGCAGCGTTGAACGACAGGGCGGCTACACCTTC. Translation gives CSVERQGGYTF.

The chain is built from TRBV6-1 and TRBJ1-1, with 7 bases fitting TRBD1. The CDR3 has 13 amino acids. CDR1 and CDR2 from the germline V gene are MNHNS and SASEGT. J lost 0 bases, V lost 11 bases, and 6 bases had no gene match. CDR3 region: CASRGGVNTEAFF. Here the CDR3 DNA reads TGTGCCTCCAGGGGGGGGGTGAACACTGAAGCTTTCTTT.

V is TRBV7-2 and J is TRBJ1-4; the match to TRBD1 covers 7 bases. Germline CDR1 reads SGHTA; CDR2 reads FQGNSA. The CDR3 length is 15 residues. V shed 4 bases and J 6 bases; nucleotides not matched to a gene: 8. CDR3 bases: TGTGCCAGCAGCTATTACAGGGGAGGGCATGAAAAACTGTTTTTT. Translating it yields CASSYYRGGHEKLFF.

V is TRBV28 and J is TRBJ2-1; D unresolved. This CDR3 comprises 12 residues. Germline V gives CDR1 MDHEN, CDR2 SYDVKM. V was cut by 6 bases and J by 0 bases, with 3 bases left in between. Here the CDR3 DNA reads TGTGCCAGCAGAAGCTCCTACAATGAGCAGTTCTTC. Translating it yields CASRSSYNEQFF.

The rearrangement links TRBV11-3 to TRBJ2-1; 10 bases map to TRBD2. Looked up from germline, CDR1 is SGHNT and CDR2 is YENEEA. This CDR3 has 19 residues. With V trimmed by 0 bases and J by 8 bases, 16 bases remained unmatched. The CDR3 nucleotides are TGTGCCAGCAGCTTAGATTCACAGCGGGAGGGAAGAGGTTTCGATGAGCAGTTCTTC. Translated, it gives CASSLDSQREGRGFDEQFF.

CDR3 DNA: TGTGCCAGCAGTCCTCTAGCGGGGCCCTCCTACGAGCAGTACTTC. Translation: CASSPLAGPSYEQYF. The chain uses TRBV6-6 and TRBJ2-7, with 9 bases identical to TRBD2. Germline loops: CDR1 MNHNY, CDR2 SVGAGI (reference sequence). The ends lost 5 bases at V and 0 bases at J; junction bases unmatched: 5. The CDR3 spans 15 residues.

This rearrangement joins TRBV10-1 to TRBJ2-2; D might be TRBD2 (6 bases). The CDR3 is 14 residues long. CDR1 is WNHNN, CDR2 SYGVQD, per germline (reference sequence). V was clipped by 6 bases and J by 1 base, with 9 bases between them. The CDR3 is CASRGDLNTGELFF. DNA of the CDR3: TGCGCCAGCAGGGGGGACTTGAACACCGGGGAGCTGTTTTTT.

V is TRBV14 and J is TRBJ2-6; 9 bases are shared with TRBD1. Unmatched junction bases numbered 8, after V lost 2 bases and J lost 3 bases. Looked up from germline, CDR1 is SGHDN and CDR2 is FVKESK. The length of the CDR3 is 18 residues. The CDR3 sequence: CASSQITGQGYGANVLTF. Written as DNA, the CDR3 is TGTGCCAGCAGCCAAATCACGGGACAGGGTTATGGGGCCAACGTCCTGACTTTC.

This clone has a handful of counts. The J gene is TRBJ1-2, the V gene TRBV7-9; 7 bases are a match to TRBD1. The CDR3 length is 15 residues. Trimming cost V 5 bases and J 8 bases; bases outside gene matches: 14. Germline V gene data show CDR1 as SEHNR and CDR2 as FQNEAQ (reference sequence). The DNA for the CDR3 is TGTGCCAGCAGCCCAAGAAGTGAAAGGGGGCGCGGCTACACCTTC. Protein product: CASSPRSERGRGYTF.

CDR3 sequence reads: CAWSEGGGGYEQYF. The CDR3, as DNA: TGTGCCTGGAGTGAGGGAGGAGGAGGCTACGAGCAGTACTTC. The chain recombines TRBV30 with TRBJ2-7; D perhaps matches TRBD2 (6 bases). V was trimmed by 1 base and J by 3 bases, leaving 13 bases between them. Per the germline V gene, CDR1 is GTSNPN and CDR2 is SVGIG (reference sequence). The CDR3 runs to 14 residues. The full variable domain, its missing parts supplied by reference TRBV30 and TRBJ2-7, is SQTIHQWPATLVQPVGSPLSLECTVEGTSNPNLYWYRQAAGRGLQLLFYSVGIGQISSEVPQNLSASRPQDRQFILSSKKLLLSDSGFYLCAWSEGGGGYEQYFGPGTRLTVT.

CDR3 DNA: TGTGCCAGCAGCTTGGGGCAGGGGGACTGGGAGACCCAGTACTTC. It codes for CASSLGQGDWETQYF. V and J are TRBV5-5 and TRBJ2-5, with D tentatively TRBD1 (7 bases). CDR3 length: 15 residues. V gave up 0 bases and J gave up 5 bases, with 14 bases separating them. Germline CDR1 is SGHKS and CDR2 is YYEKEE (reference sequence).

This clone was counted between two and nine times. The chain uses TRBV5-5 and TRBJ1-2, with 7 bases that match TRBD1. There are 14 residues in the CDR3. The trim removed 2 bases at V and 5 bases at J, leaving 6 bases unmatched. From germline, CDR1 is SGHKS and CDR2 YYEKEE (reference sequence). The CDR3 spells CASSFGQEGYGYTF. The CDR3 DNA is TGTGCCAGCAGCTTCGGACAGGAGGGGTATGGCTACACCTTC.

This clone is termed large. J is TRBJ1-5 and V is TRBV7-6; D perhaps matches TRBD1 (5 bases). This CDR3 has 15 amino acids. From germline, CDR1 is SGHVS and CDR2 FNYEAQ. V gave up 2 bases and J gave up 5 bases, with 13 bases separating them. This chain's CDR3 is CASSLTDSGHQPQHF. The CDR3 region has the DNA TGTGCCAGCAGCTTAACCGACAGCGGCCATCAGCCCCAGCATTTT.